This TCR beta chain was identified in a study of cytomegalovirus exposure and HLA in healthy donors. Study conclusions and caveats: In a later analysis, V- and J-gene trimming of beta chains associated with a DCLRE1C missense variant, replicated independently. Upon later analysis, HLA-associated TCR beta chains proved more clonally expanded than other, equally common chains. The study designated roughly 150 TCR beta chains cytomegalovirus-associated.

The CDR3 extends over 17 amino acids. CDR1 and CDR2 (germline): WNHNN, SYGVQD (reference sequence). The V gene end was trimmed by 0 bases and the J gene end by 0 bases; junction bases not matched to a gene: 1. Samples came from healthy bone marrow donors. Worth noting for this clone: What it binds is not known.

Amplification used 60 Vbeta primers and 13 Jbeta primers. Assay: immunoSEQ multiplex PCR; the TCRdb copy retains only in-frame clones and omits some. The data show some 150,000 clones, over 70% seen once. Sequenced input: PBMCs. The sequence came from a man aged 30 to 39 in good health and CMV-seronegative. This sequence joins TRBV10-1 and TRBJ2-1; 11 nucleotides align to TRBD1. The CDR3: CASSESGTGGSYNEQFF. The DNA of the CDR3 is TGCGCCAGCAGTGAGTCTGGGACAGGGGGCTCCTACAATGAGCAGTTCTTC.